The clone carrying this T cell receptor (beta chain) was seen only a few times. This sample was included in a study of blood T cell repertoires in COVID-19. Measured with immunoSEQ multiplex PCR; TCRdb has only the in-frame clones, and not every one. This table has around 150,000 clones, around 84% appearing once. The CDR3 is 16 amino acids. Germline V gene lookup returns CDR1 SGHRS and CDR2 YFSETQ. J was trimmed by 5 bases and V by 4 bases; bases with no gene match: 15. Sequences were obtained from peripheral blood. The sequence came from a man between 65 and 79 years old with acute or convalescent COVID-19. The chain uses TRBV5-1 and TRBJ2-7, with TRBD1 matching 7 bases. The DNA for the CDR3 is TGCGCCAGCAGCGATGGGACAAAGGGGGCGCGGGACGAGCAGTACTTC. This sequence encodes CASSDGTKGARDEQYF.